This TCR beta chain derives from a study of human T cells and chemical hapten exposure. Looking at the study overall: From small differences in pooled library volume came most of the variation in per-sample TCR yields. Notes on the study in general: Once DPC sensitization occurred, TCRs above 1 in 1000 frequency showed no change.

Germline values: CDR1 MNHEY, CDR2 SVGEGT. The V end lost 4 bases, the J end lost 5 bases, and 12 bases lay between the germline ends. The CDR3 spans 14 residues. In the library, unique molecular identifiers were attached to individual cDNA molecules. TCRdb fed the 5' RACE reads into MiXCR, producing one record per CDR3 protein. The data hold approximately 140,000 distinct CDR3 sequences, with 4.1% observed a single time. A few counts support this clonotype. What it binds is unknown. Total RNA extraction was carried out from unfractionated whole blood. The source is a female donor in good health. The chain recombines TRBV6-2 or TRBV6-3 with TRBJ2-1; D might be TRBD1 or TRBD2, each matching 7 bases. The CDR3 loop reads CASSLQGGNNEQFF. The CDR3 bases are TGTGCCAGCAGTTTGCAGGGGGGGAACAATGAGCAGTTCTTC.